One sample yielded the 5 T cell receptor beta chains listed below, sequenced in a study of human T cells and chemical hapten exposure. Time point here: patch test 3, about 24 weeks after DPC sensitization. Treatment in this sample: therapeutic diphenylcyclopropenone sensitization with weekly scalp DPC. A single record per CDR3 protein comes from TCRdb applying MiXCR to the RACE reads. In the table there are over 55,000 distinct CDR3 sequences, approximately 10% of which are singletons. The source material was whole blood, sampled in connection with sensitization to the hapten diphenylcyclopropenone (DPC). The source is a woman in her 50s with alopecia areata. Some clones in this sample may be carry-over from other donors' samples.

The chain carries TRBV18 and TRBJ1-1; no clear D. Trimming left V 1 base short and J 1 base short, with 4 bases between. Per the germline V gene, CDR1 is KGHSH and CDR2 is LQKENI. This CDR3 is 13 amino acids long. The CDR3 DNA follows: TGTGCCAGCTCACCACTCGCGAACACTGAAGCTTTCTTT. It is translated as CASSPLANTEAFF.

On this clonotype: A much larger clone sits a single nucleotide away, making a read error possible. The chain employs TRBV28 and TRBJ2-3; 8 bases agree with TRBD1. Germline CDR1 reads MDHEN; CDR2 reads SYDVKM. V dropped 6 bases and J dropped 2; count of bases not matched to a gene: 1. CDR3 length: 13 residues. CDR3 DNA: TGTGCCAGCAGGACAGGGGACACAGATACGCAGTATTTT. Translated, it gives CASRTGDTDTQYF. The whole variable domain, remainder taken from reference TRBV28 and TRBJ2-3, is DVKVTQSSRYLVKRTGEKVFLECVQDMDHENMFWYRQDPGLGLRLIYFSYDVKMKEKGDIPEGYSVSREKKERFSLILESASTNQTSMYLCASRTGDTDTQYFGPGTRLTVL.

In this sample, this clonotype turned up many times. CDR3 region: CASSPGTSPERETQYF. As DNA, the CDR3 is TGTGCCAGCTCCCCGGGGACCTCGCCAGAGAGAGAGACCCAGTACTTC. The chain uses TRBV18 and TRBJ2-5, with D perhaps assigned TRBD1 or TRBD2 (5 bases each). CDR1 KGHSH and CDR2 LQKENI come from the germline V gene. This CDR3 region has 16 residues. The V and J ends lost 6 bases and 4 bases respectively, with 21 bases between them.

About this clonotype itself: A much larger clone differs from this one at a single base, so this may be a read error. The chain links TRBV3-1 to TRBJ2-7, with D tentatively TRBD2 (5 bases). This CDR3 has 13 amino acids. CDR1 LGHDT and CDR2 YNNKEL come from the germline V gene (reference sequence). The DNA of the CDR3 is TGTTCCAGCAGCCATGGCGGGCTTTACGAGCAGTACTTC. The encoded protein is CSSSHGGLYEQYF.

The table lists this clonotype with a few counts. CDR3 residues: CSARASSSYNSPLHF. The CDR3 DNA reads TGCAGTGCTAGAGCTTCGAGCTCCTATAATTCACCCCTCCACTTT. The genes are TRBV20-1 and TRBJ1-6, with D unclear. The CDR3 length is 15 residues. V shed 1 base and J shed 0 bases, with 7 bases lying between them. The germline CDR1 and CDR2 sequences are DFQATT and SNEGSKA (reference sequence).